A single sample is the source of the 32 T cell receptor beta chains below, sequenced in a study of T cell repertoires in cytomegalovirus infection. TCRdb redid the calling of the reads with MiXCR, one entry per CDR3 protein. The sample shows about 530,000 distinct CDR3 sequences, more than 25% of them seen only once. Input material: PBMCs. Source of these receptors: a human donor in good health (CMV status not recorded). Some clones in this sample may be carry-over from other donors' samples.

The sample holds a few counts of this clonotype. The gene calls are TRBV24-1 and TRBJ1-2, with D possibly being TRBD1 (5 bases). CDR1 and CDR2 from the germline V gene are KGHDR and SFDVKD. Trimming removed 4 bases from V and 3 bases from J, with 11 bases in between. The CDR3 has 14 residues. The CDR3 region is CATSESGTHYGYTF. The CDR3 DNA follows: TGTGCCACCAGTGAGTCCGGGACCCACTATGGCTACACCTTC.

The genes are TRBV20-1 and TRBJ1-2, with D perhaps matching TRBD1 (5 bases). The CDR3 length is 16 residues. Trimming shortened V by 0 bases and J by 4 bases, and 18 bases separated the two germline ends. The germline V gene has CDR1 DFQATT and CDR2 SNEGSKA (reference sequence). The CDR3 coding sequence is TGCAGTGCTAGAGACCCCCACGGGGCCCTGGGCTATGGCTACACCTTC. Translated, it gives CSARDPHGALGYGYTF.

This clonotype has more than one count but fewer than ten. V is TRBV6-2 or TRBV6-3 and J is TRBJ1-5; the match to TRBD1 covers 7 bases. With V trimmed by 6 bases and J by 3 bases, 5 bases remained unmatched. Germline V CDR1 and CDR2: MNHEY, SVGEGT. The CDR3 is 14 residues long. The CDR3 sequence: CASSRGQINQPQHF. The CDR3 DNA reads as TGTGCCAGCAGCCGGGGACAGATCAATCAGCCCCAGCATTTT.

This clonotype was detected ten times or more. The rearrangement uses TRBV7-2 and TRBJ1-1; D is unresolved. Trimming shortened V by 7 bases and J by 0 bases, and 9 bases separated the two germline ends. Germline assignment: CDR1 SGHTA and CDR2 FQGNSA. The CDR3 length is 13 residues. The CDR3 here is CASTWTVNTEAFF. The CDR3 DNA reads TGTGCCAGCACCTGGACGGTGAACACTGAAGCTTTCTTT.

This clonotype came up many times. The J gene is TRBJ1-4, the V gene TRBV7-2, with 7 bases aligning to TRBD1. In germline, CDR1 is SGHTA, CDR2 FQGNSA. This CDR3 has 17 residues. The V gene end was trimmed by 5 bases and the J gene end by 7 bases; junction bases not matched to a gene: 16. The CDR3 region has the DNA TGTGCCAGCAGCGCAGCTACGAAAGGGGGCTTTACTGAAAAACTGTTTTTT. Translating it yields CASSAATKGGFTEKLFF.

This clonotype was seen at least ten times. The J gene is TRBJ2-3, the V gene TRBV11-3; TRBD2 agrees at 12 bases. The CDR3 extends over 15 amino acids. Germline values: CDR1 SGHNT, CDR2 YENEEA. Trimming cost V 5 bases and J 5 bases; bases outside gene matches: 5. The CDR3 DNA sequence: TGTGCCAGCAGCCGTCGACTAGCGGGAGAAGATACGCAGTATTTT. Amino acids: CASSRRLAGEDTQYF. Full variable domain (remainder filled in from reference TRBV11-3 and TRBJ2-3): EAGVVQSPRYKIIEKKQPVAFWCNPISGHNTLYWYLQNLGQGPELLIRYENEEAVDDSQLPKDRFSAERLKGVDSTLKIQPAELGDSAVYLCASSRRLAGEDTQYFGPGTRLTVL.

The chain links TRBV29-1 to TRBJ2-1, with 15 bases identical to TRBD2. Per the germline V gene, CDR1 is SQVTM and CDR2 is ANQGSEA. The junction had 4 bases not matched to a gene; V was cut back by 3 bases and J by 4 bases. This CDR3 region has 16 residues. Here the CDR3 DNA reads TGCAGCGTTGAGGGACTAGCGGGAGGACATTACAATGAGCAGTTCTTC. Its protein is CSVEGLAGGHYNEQFF.

This chain connects TRBV4-1 to TRBJ1-6; D gene unclear. Germline loops: CDR1 MGHRA, CDR2 YSYEKL. The length of the CDR3 is 15 residues. V lost 1 base to trimming and J lost 5 bases, with 9 bases between them. CDR3 in DNA: TGCGCCAGCAGCCAAGGGCAGACAAATAATTCACCCCTCCACTTT. It specifies CASSQGQTNNSPLHF.

This clonotype was observed many times. V gene TRBV7-2 combines with J gene TRBJ2-3; TRBD2 aligns across 11 bases. Germline trimming cut 1 base from V and 6 bases from J; bases unmatched to any gene: 3. This CDR3 has 15 amino acids. In germline, CDR1 is SGHTA, CDR2 FQGNSA. The CDR3 is CASSLGGLAGDTQYF. DNA of the CDR3: TGTGCCAGCAGCTTAGGAGGACTAGCGGGCGATACGCAGTATTTT.

V usage is TRBV7-6 and J usage is TRBJ2-2; D may be TRBD2 (6 bases). The germline CDR1 and CDR2 sequences are SGHVS and FNYEAQ. With 5 bases removed from V and 4 bases from J, the gap between germline ends came to 14 bases. The CDR3 has 15 residues. The CDR3 spells CASSQRRASTGELFF. The CDR3 DNA reads as TGTGCCAGCAGCCAAAGGAGGGCCAGCACCGGGGAGCTGTTTTTT.

This clonotype came up a few times. The chain has TRBV7-9 and TRBJ2-7, with 7 bases aligning to TRBD1. The J segment lost 1 base and the V segment lost 6 bases, leaving 12 bases of the junction unmatched. CDR3 length equals 16 residues. Germline-derived CDR1 and CDR2 are SEHNR and FQNEAQ (reference sequence). CDR3 in DNA: TGTGCCAGCAGTCACGAAGGGGGCCCAAGGTCCTACGAGCAGTACTTC. Amino acids: CASSHEGGPRSYEQYF.

The gene calls are TRBV7-3 and TRBJ2-7; 7 bases line up with TRBD2. This CDR3 has 13 amino acids. CDR1 and CDR2 (germline): SGHTA, FQGTGA. The J segment lost 8 bases and the V segment lost 2 bases, leaving 6 bases of the junction unmatched. CDR3: CASSLQGSGKQYF. The CDR3 bases are TGTGCCAGCAGCTTACAGGGCAGCGGGAAGCAGTACTTC.

This clonotype was observed a handful of times. CDR3 loop: CASSYARGAYEQYV. The CDR3 DNA reads TGTGCCAGCAGCTACGCCCGGGGAGCCTACGAGCAGTACGTC. The rearrangement joins TRBV11-2 to TRBJ2-7, with D perhaps TRBD2 (5 bases). Trimming cost V 4 bases and J 2 bases, with 12 bases left between them. The CDR3 totals 14 residues. Germline V gene data show CDR1 as SGHAT and CDR2 as FQNNGV.

This chain joins TRBV10-3 and TRBJ2-1, with 7 bases lining up with TRBD1. Germline loops: CDR1 ENHRY, CDR2 SYGVKD. The J segment lost 10 bases and the V segment lost 6 bases, leaving 3 bases of the junction unmatched. The CDR3 has 11 residues. The CDR3: CAIRGGGEQFF. For the CDR3, the DNA is TGTGCCATCAGAGGGGGCGGGGAGCAGTTCTTC.

At least ten counts were recorded for this clonotype. The V and J genes are TRBV7-2 and TRBJ2-1; D gene ambiguous. The ends were cut back, 5 bases at V and 3 bases at J, with 8 bases in the middle. Germline assignment: CDR1 SGHTA and CDR2 FQGNSA. The CDR3 is 13 residues long. The CDR3 DNA is TGTGCCAGCAGCGCGCAGAGCTACAATGAGCAGTTCTTC. Translating gives CASSAQSYNEQFF.

V usage is TRBV11-2 and J usage is TRBJ2-1; D may correspond to TRBD1 or TRBD2 (7 bases each). The CDR3 sequence is 19 residues long. Germline loops: CDR1 SGHAT, CDR2 FQNNGV. The V gene lost 2 bases and the J gene lost 1 base, with 21 bases spanning the gap. This chain's CDR3 is CASSLRGGPGGRSYNEQFF. The CDR3 region has the DNA TGTGCCAGCAGCTTAAGGGGGGGGCCAGGGGGAAGGTCCTACAATGAGCAGTTCTTC.

The chain uses TRBV29-1 and TRBJ2-1, with D possibly matching TRBD2 (7 bases). Germline CDR1 and CDR2: SQVTM and ANQGSEA. Trimming shortened V by 4 bases and J by 2 bases, and 12 bases separated the two germline ends. This CDR3 region has 14 residues. The CDR3 is CSVGGGPAYNEQFF. DNA of the CDR3: TGCAGCGTTGGGGGGGGGCCGGCCTACAATGAGCAGTTCTTC.

The CDR3 coding sequence is TGTGCCAGCAGCCTCGGGAGTATGGGCTACAATGAGCAGTTCTTC. This sequence encodes CASSLGSMGYNEQFF. The chain couples TRBV7-9 to TRBJ2-1, with D possibly matching TRBD2 (6 bases). There are 15 residues in the CDR3. Germline CDR1 reads SEHNR; CDR2 reads FQNEAQ (reference sequence). Trimming shortened V by 5 bases and J by 3 bases, and 14 bases separated the two germline ends. Full variable domain (outside the CDR3, taken from reference TRBV7-9 and TRBJ2-1): DTGVSQNPRHKITKRGQNVTFRCDPISEHNRLYWYRQTLGQGPEFLTYFQNEAQLEKSRLLSDRFSAERPKGSFSTLEIQRTEQGDSAMYLCASSLGSMGYNEQFFGPGTRLTVL.

This clonotype was seen repeatedly, ten times or more. The V call is TRBV7-2, the J call TRBJ2-3; 14 nucleotides agree with TRBD2. The V segment lost 4 bases and the J segment 5 bases; nucleotides outside the gene matches: 11. CDR3 length: 18 residues. Germline V gives CDR1 SGHTA, CDR2 FQGNSA. DNA for the CDR3: TGTGCCAGCAGCTCCCGACCGGGACTAGCGGGAGCAATAGATACGCAGTATTTT. Translating gives CASSSRPGLAGAIDTQYF. Full variable domain (missing parts from reference TRBV7-2 and TRBJ2-3): GAGVSQSPSNKVTEKGKDVELRCDPISGHTALYWYRQSLGQGLEFLIYFQGNSAPDKSGLPSDRFSAERTGGSVSTLTIQRTQQEDSAVYLCASSSRPGLAGAIDTQYFGPGTRLTVL.

The chain recombines TRBV12-3 or TRBV12-4 with TRBJ2-6, with a possible D match to TRBD2 (5 bases). The CDR3 contains 14 residues. Trimming stripped 8 bases from V and 0 bases from J, with 8 bases between. The CDR3 here is CASRGSSGANVLTF. The CDR3 DNA follows: TGTGCCAGCCGAGGGAGCTCTGGGGCCAACGTCCTGACTTTC.

Details on this clonotype: A much more abundant neighbour one base away suggests this may be a read error. The chain recombines TRBV7-2 with TRBJ2-6; maybe TRBD2 (5 bases). The germline CDR1 and CDR2 sequences are SGHTA and FQGNSA. This CDR3 region has 14 residues. CDR3 DNA sequence: TGTGTCAGCAGCGGTAAAAATGGGGCCAACGTCCTGACTTTC. This encodes CVSSGKNGANVLTF.

This clonotype was found many times. The V call is TRBV7-2, the J call TRBJ2-7; 9 bases line up with TRBD1. This CDR3 has 16 residues. With 0 bases clipped from V and 4 bases from J, the junction kept 7 bases outside the gene matches. Germline CDR1 reads SGHTA; CDR2 reads FQGNSA. The CDR3 DNA is TGTGCCAGCAGCTTAGCACCCTCGGACAGGGGATACGAGCAGTACTTC. Translating gives CASSLAPSDRGYEQYF. Combining the CDR3 with reference TRBV7-2 and TRBJ2-7 gives the whole variable domain GAGVSQSPSNKVTEKGKDVELRCDPISGHTALYWYRQSLGQGLEFLIYFQGNSAPDKSGLPSDRFSAERTGGSVSTLTIQRTQQEDSAVYLCASSLAPSDRGYEQYFGPGTRLTVT.

V and J are TRBV20-1 and TRBJ1-1; D not certain. CDR3 length equals 12 residues. Germline CDR1 and CDR2: DFQATT and SNEGSKA (reference sequence). V was clipped by 5 bases and J by 4 bases, with 11 bases between them. The CDR3: CSAFRPLTEAFF. The CDR3 nucleotides are TGCAGTGCTTTCCGACCGCTCACTGAAGCTTTCTTT.

This clonotype was recorded at least ten times. This chain links TRBV7-2 with TRBJ2-1; TRBD2 matches 7 bases. Germline trimming cut 7 bases from V and 4 bases from J; bases unmatched to any gene: 13. The CDR3 runs 16 residues. Germline CDR1 is SGHTA and CDR2 is FQGNSA. The CDR3 DNA is TGTGCCAGCACCACTTGGGATGAGGGAGGGTACAATGAGCAGTTCTTC. This sequence encodes CASTTWDEGGYNEQFF.

CDR3 DNA sequence: TGTGCCATCAGTGTCGGGAGGGCCATCTCATCTCCTGAGCAGTTCTTC. Its translation is CAISVGRAISSPEQFF. The gene calls are TRBV10-3 and TRBJ2-1, with 8 bases lining up with TRBD2. The CDR3 is 16 amino acids. V dropped 4 bases and J dropped 9; count of bases not matched to a gene: 14. Germline assignment: CDR1 ENHRY and CDR2 SYGVKD.

This chain joins TRBV29-1 and TRBJ1-4; 8 bases fit TRBD1. The junction had 7 bases not matched to a gene; V was cut back by 4 bases and J by 12 bases. CDR1 and CDR2 (germline): SQVTM, ANQGSEA. The CDR3 runs 12 residues. The CDR3 region is CSVGRDRLQLFF. The CDR3, as DNA: TGCAGCGTTGGCCGGGACAGGCTACAACTGTTTTTT. Full variable domain (remainder filled in from reference TRBV29-1 and TRBJ1-4): SAVISQKPSRDICQRGTSLTIQCQVDSQVTMMFWYRQQPGQSLTLIATANQGSEATYESGFVIDKFPISRPNLTFSTLTVSNMSPEDSSIYLCSVGRDRLQLFFGSGTQLSVL.

This sequence joins TRBV11-1 and TRBJ2-2; D gene unclear. V was cut by 2 bases and J by 9 bases, with 10 bases left in between. This CDR3 comprises 13 residues. The germline V gene has CDR1 SGHAT and CDR2 FQDESV (reference sequence). The CDR3 here is CASSLHAGRELFF. CDR3 bases: TGTGCCAGCAGCTTACATGCAGGCCGGGAGCTGTTTTTT.

The chain employs TRBV7-2 and TRBJ2-6; 8 bases map to TRBD1. The junction had 5 bases not matched to a gene; V was cut back by 5 bases and J by 8 bases. The CDR3 runs 14 residues. In germline, CDR1 is SGHTA, CDR2 FQGNSA. The CDR3 spells CASSPGTGSNVLTF. CDR3 DNA sequence: TGTGCCAGCAGCCCCGGGACAGGCTCCAACGTCCTGACTTTC. Together with reference TRBV7-2 and TRBJ2-6, the CDR3 gives the full variable domain: GAGVSQSPSNKVTEKGKDVELRCDPISGHTALYWYRQSLGQGLEFLIYFQGNSAPDKSGLPSDRFSAERTGGSVSTLTIQRTQQEDSAVYLCASSPGTGSNVLTFGAGSRLTVL.

This rearrangement joins TRBV12-3 or TRBV12-4 to TRBJ1-4, with 9 positions matching TRBD1. J gave up 10 bases and V 6 bases, and 9 bases lay outside the gene matches. There are 14 residues in the CDR3. CDR3 sequence: CASRDTGGFGKLFF. The DNA of the CDR3 is TGTGCCAGCAGGGATACAGGGGGCTTCGGAAAACTGTTTTTT.

This clonotype appeared a few times. The genes are TRBV7-6 and TRBJ2-7; the D gene is possibly TRBD2 (7 bases). This CDR3 has 16 amino acids. The V end was cut by 5 bases, the J end by 1 base, with 18 bases between. CDR1 is SGHVS and CDR2 is FNYEAQ in the germline V gene. The CDR3 region has the DNA TGTGCCAGCAGCCCCTTGGGGGGGGCCCGATCCTACGAGCAGTACTTC. This gives the protein CASSPLGGARSYEQYF. The variable domain in full, completed from reference TRBV7-6 and TRBJ2-7, reads GAGVSQSPRYKVTKRGQDVALRCDPISGHVSLYWYRQALGQGPEFLTYFNYEAQQDKSGLPNDRFSAERPEGSISTLTIQRTEQRDSAMYRCASSPLGGARSYEQYFGPGTRLTVT.

Only a few counts were recorded for this clonotype. The chain couples TRBV7-2 to TRBJ2-7; 13 bases match TRBD2. The V gene end was trimmed by 3 bases and the J gene end by 2 bases; junction bases not matched to a gene: 4. CDR3 length equals 16 residues. Germline V CDR1 and CDR2: SGHTA, FQGNSA. CDR3 coding DNA: TGTGCCAGCAGCTTGAGGACTAGCGGGGGACCCTACGAGCAGTACTTC. This translates into CASSLRTSGGPYEQYF.

This clonotype was picked up a small number of times. The chain recombines TRBV7-2 with TRBJ2-7; TRBD2 agrees at 8 bases. J lost 2 bases, V lost 4 bases, and 4 bases had no gene match. This CDR3 comprises 14 residues. The germline gives CDR1 SGHTA, CDR2 FQGNSA. CDR3 in amino acids: CASSYRGLAYEQYF. CDR3 coding DNA: TGTGCCAGCAGCTACCGGGGACTAGCCTACGAGCAGTACTTC.